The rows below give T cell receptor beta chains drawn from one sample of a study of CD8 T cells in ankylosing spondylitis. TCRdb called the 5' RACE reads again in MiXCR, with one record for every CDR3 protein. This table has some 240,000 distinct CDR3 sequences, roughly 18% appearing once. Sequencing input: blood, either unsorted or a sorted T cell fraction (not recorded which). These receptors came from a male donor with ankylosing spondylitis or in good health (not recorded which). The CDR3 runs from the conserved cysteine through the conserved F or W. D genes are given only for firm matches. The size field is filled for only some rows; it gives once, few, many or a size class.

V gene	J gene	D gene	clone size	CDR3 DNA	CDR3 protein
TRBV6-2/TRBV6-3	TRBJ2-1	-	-	TGTGCCAGCAGTCACGGGGTGAGCGTCCTAAGCTCCTACAATGAGCAGTTCTTC	CASSHGVSVLSSYNEQFF
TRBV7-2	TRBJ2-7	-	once	TGTGCCAGCAGCTTTGGGGTCAATTACGAGCAGTACTTC	CASSFGVNYEQYF
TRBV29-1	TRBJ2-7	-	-	TGCAGCGTGGTGAGGACAGATGTAAACTACGAGCAGTACTTC	CSVVRTDVNYEQYF
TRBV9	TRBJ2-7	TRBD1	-	TGTGCCAGCAGCACACGACAGGGAAGCGAGCAGTACTTC	CASSTRQGSEQYF
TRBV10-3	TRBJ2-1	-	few	TGTACCATCAGTGAGGATGACGGGGGGCAGTTCTTC	CTISEDDGGQFF
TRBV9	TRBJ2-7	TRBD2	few	TGTGCCAGCAGTGGAGGACTAGCGGGAGAGCACGAGCAGTACTTC	CASSGGLAGEHEQYF
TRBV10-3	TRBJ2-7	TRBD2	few	TGTGCCATCAGTGAGGACCCTAGCGGGAGGAGCCAGCAGTACTTC	CAISEDPSGRSQQYF
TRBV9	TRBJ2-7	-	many	TGTGCCAGCAGCGTAGCTGAGGTAGAGTACGAGCAGTACTTC	CASSVAEVEYEQYF
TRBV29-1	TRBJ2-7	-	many	TGCAGCGTTGGGGTAGTGGGTTACGAGCAGTACTTC	CSVGVVGYEQYF
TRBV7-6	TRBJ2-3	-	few	TGTGCCGGCGTGACGGCCAACTCCGATACGCAGTATTTT	CAGVTANSDTQYF
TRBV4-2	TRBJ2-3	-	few	TGTGCCAGCAGGTGGGGCACAGATACGCAGTATTTT	CASRWGTDTQYF
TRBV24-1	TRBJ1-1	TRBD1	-	TGTGCCACCAGTGATAACAGGGGGGGTACTGAAGCTTTCTTT	CATSDNRGGTEAFF
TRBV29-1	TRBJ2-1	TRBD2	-	TGCAGCGTCGAGCGGGAGGGATCCTACAATGAGCAGTTCTTC	CSVEREGSYNEQFF
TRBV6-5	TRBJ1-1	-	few	TGTGCCAGCAGTTACTCACAAGGGTGGGGGACTGAAGCTTTCTTT	CASSYSQGWGTEAFF
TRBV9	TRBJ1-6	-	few	TGTGCCAGCAGCGTAGGGTTGGGCTCCTATAATTCACCCCTCCACTTT	CASSVGLGSYNSPLHF
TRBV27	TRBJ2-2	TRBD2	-	TGTGCCAGCAGTCAAGGACTAGCCAAGAACACCGGGGAGCTGTTTTTT	CASSQGLAKNTGELFF
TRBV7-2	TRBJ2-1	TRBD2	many	TGTGCCAGCAGCTTAGTAGCGGGAGTTCCCCAATACAATGAGCAGTTCTTC	CASSLVAGVPQYNEQFF
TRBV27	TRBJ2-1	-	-	TGTGCCAGCAGACCATACGGGGGCCAATCCTACAATGAGCAGTTCTTC	CASRPYGGQSYNEQFF
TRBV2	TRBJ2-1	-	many	TGTGCCAGCAGGGCCGGAGGATCGGCCTTCAATGAGCAGTTCTTC	CASRAGGSAFNEQFF
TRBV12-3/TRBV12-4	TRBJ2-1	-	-	TGTGCCAGCAGTCCCGGGACTCCGCTGCTCAATGAGCAGTTCTTC	CASSPGTPLLNEQFF
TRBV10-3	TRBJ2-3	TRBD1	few	TGTGCCATCGGAGAGGGGGCATCAGATACGCAGTATTTT	CAIGEGASDTQYF
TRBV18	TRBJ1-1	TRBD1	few	TGTGCCAGCTCACCATCCGGGACAGAGAACACTGAAGCTTTCTTT	CASSPSGTENTEAFF
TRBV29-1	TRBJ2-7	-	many	TGCAGCGTTAGGGACGGGTTCTCCTACGAGCAGTACTTT	CSVRDGFSYEQYF
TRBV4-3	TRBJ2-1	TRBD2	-	TGCGCCAGCAGCCAAGATCTAGCGGGATTTTACAATGAGCAGTTCTTC	CASSQDLAGFYNEQFF
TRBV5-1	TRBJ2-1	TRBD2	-	TGCGCCAGCAGCTACCTACCGCCAGAAAGGGGCGGGAGGGCCAGGGATGAGCAGTTCTTC	CASSYLPPERGGRARDEQFF
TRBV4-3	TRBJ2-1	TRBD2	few	TGCGCCAGCAGCCGCGGACTAGCGGGGTCCTACAATGAGCAGTTCTTC	CASSRGLAGSYNEQFF
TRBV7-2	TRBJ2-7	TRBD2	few	TGTGCCAGCAGCTCCACCAGACTAGCGGCCTCCTACGAGCAGTACTTC	CASSSTRLAASYEQYF
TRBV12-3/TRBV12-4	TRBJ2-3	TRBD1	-	TGTGCCAGCGGGGACAGGAACACAGATACGCAGTATTTT	CASGDRNTDTQYF
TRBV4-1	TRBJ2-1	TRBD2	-	TGCGCCAGCAGCCAAGATCTCACAAACAAGCGGGAGGGGAGTTTTTACAATGAGCAGTTCTTC	CASSQDLTNKREGSFYNEQFF
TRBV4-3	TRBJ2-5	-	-	TGCGCCAGCAGCCAAGAAACCTACAGGGTTGGAGAGACCCAGTACTTC	CASSQETYRVGETQYF
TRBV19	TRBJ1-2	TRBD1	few	TGTGCCAGTAGCCTCTTATCCGGGACAGCCGGCTACACCTTC	CASSLLSGTAGYTF
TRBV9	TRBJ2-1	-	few	TGTGCCAGCAGCGTAGAAATCGGCAGCACAGACAATGAGCAGTTCTTC	CASSVEIGSTDNEQFF
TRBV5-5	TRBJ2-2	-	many	TGTGCCAGCAGCTTGGGTGGGGGGGAGCTGTTTTTT	CASSLGGGELFF
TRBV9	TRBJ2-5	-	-	TGTGCCAGCAGCGCTACTAGGGAAGAGACCCAGTACTTC	CASSATREETQYF
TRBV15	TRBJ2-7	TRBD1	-	TGTGCCACCAGCAGAGATTACGGGACAGGGGCCTCCTACGAGCAGTACTTC	CATSRDYGTGASYEQYF
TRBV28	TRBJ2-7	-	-	TGTGCCAGCAGTTTACCGGCTAGCGCTAGCTTGGAGCAGTACTTC	CASSLPASASLEQYF
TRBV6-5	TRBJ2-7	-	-	TGTGCCAGCAGTTACGCCGACAGGTCCTACGAGCAGTACTTC	CASSYADRSYEQYF
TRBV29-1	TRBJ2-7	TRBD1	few	TGCAGCGTTGAAGAAGGGACAGGGTTCTACGAGCAGTACTTC	CSVEEGTGFYEQYF
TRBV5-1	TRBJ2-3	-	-	TGCGCCAGCAGGATCACGGACACAGATACGCAGTATTTT	CASRITDTDTQYF
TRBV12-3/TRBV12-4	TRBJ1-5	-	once	TGTGCCAGCGGCGACTCGGGTCAGCCCCAGCATTTT	CASGDSGQPQHF
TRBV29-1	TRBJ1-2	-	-	TGCAGCGTGGGGACGGACATCTATGGCTACACCTTC	CSVGTDIYGYTF
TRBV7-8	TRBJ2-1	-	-	TGTGCCAGCAGTTTAAGGCCCGGGGATGAGCTCTTC	CASSLRPGDELF
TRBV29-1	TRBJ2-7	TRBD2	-	TGCAGCGTTGAAGGCGGGACTAGCGGGAGAATCGGCCACGAGCAGTACTTC	CSVEGGTSGRIGHEQYF
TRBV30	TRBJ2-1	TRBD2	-	TGTGCCTGGAAAAAGGGACTAGCGCGTTACAATGAGCAGTTCTTC	CAWKKGLARYNEQFF
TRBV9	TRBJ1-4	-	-	TGTGCCAGCAGCGCCATGGGGGGGGGCGAAGGCGAAAAACTGTTTTTT	CASSAMGGGEGEKLFF
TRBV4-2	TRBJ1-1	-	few	TGTGCCAGCAGCCCTCCCCCGGGCGTTGGGTCGGATGCTTTCTTT	CASSPPPGVGSDAFF
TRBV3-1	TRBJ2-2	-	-	TGTGCCAGCAGCCAAGATCAGGTCCGGGAGAATACCGGGGAGCTGTTTTTT	CASSQDQVRENTGELFF
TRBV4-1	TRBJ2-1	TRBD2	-	TGCGCCAGCAGCACCAGGACTAGCGGGACGGTTCTAGAAATCAATGAGCAGTTCTTC	CASSTRTSGTVLEINEQFF
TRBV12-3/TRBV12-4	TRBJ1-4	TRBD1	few	TGTGCCAGCAGTTTAAGCGGGACAGGGGACAAACTGTTTTTT	CASSLSGTGDKLFF
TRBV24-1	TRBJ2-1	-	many	TGTGCCACCAGTGATTCCACGGATGGGCAGTTCTTC	CATSDSTDGQFF